This T cell receptor beta chain is drawn from a study of tumor-infiltrating lymphocytes in localized non-small cell lung cancer. In the study overall: Several tumor histologies, both smoking statuses, and some post-neoadjuvant chemotherapy samples were included. Tumor tissue and non-adjacent uninvolved lung came from each patient.

Data came from immunoSEQ multiplex PCR; TCRdb stores just in-frame clones and leaves some out. The table shows approximately 5,000 clones, with about 96% occurring only once. General study points: Available tissue quantity limited TCR sequencing to a patient subset.

Germline V gives CDR1 SGHTA, CDR2 FQGNSA. The V end was cut by 2 bases, the J end by 1 base, with 8 bases between. The CDR3 spans 15 residues. Concerning this clone itself: What it recognizes is unknown.

This clonotype was sampled from a human donor with non-small cell lung cancer. Input material: uninvolved lung tissue not adjacent to the tumor. This chain joins TRBV7-2 and TRBJ2-2; D gene ambiguous. This CDR3 is CASSLKILNTGELFF. CDR3 nucleotides: TGTGCCAGCAGCTTAAAGATTCTGAACACCGGGGAGCTGTTTTTT.